The rows below give T cell receptor beta chains drawn from one sample of a study of T cell responses to AZD1222 COVID-19 vaccine. The repertoire was sequenced with immunoSEQ multiplex PCR; TCRdb's copy has only in-frame clones and lacks some. The data contain fewer than 200,000 clones, around 90% of them singletons. The source was peripheral blood, collected 28 days after the second AZD1222 dose. Receptors were obtained from an adult who received the AZD1222 COVID-19 vaccine. Both conserved end residues are part of each CDR3. D genes are given only for firm matches. A clone size is listed for some rows: how often the clone was seen (once, few, many), or a class if it is expanded.

>TRBD1|TRBV10-2|TRBJ2-2|-
CASSFWDRGRHAGELFF
TGCGCCAGCAGTTTCTGGGACAGGGGGCGTCATGCCGGGGAGCTGTTTTTT
>-|TRBV5-1|TRBJ2-5|-
CASSLSGRAQETQYF
TGCGCCAGCAGCTTGTCCGGACGTGCCCAAGAGACCCAGTACTTC
>TRBD2|TRBV19|TRBJ2-7|-
CASSDLTSGFSYEQYF
TGTGCCAGTAGTGACCTGACTAGCGGATTCTCCTACGAGCAGTACTTC
>-|TRBV7-2|TRBJ2-7|few
CASSSDYFAYEQYF
TGTGCCAGCAGCTCAGACTACTTTGCCTACGAGCAGTACTTC
>TRBD1|TRBV5-6|TRBJ1-5|-
CASSPGQGGQPQHF
TGTGCCAGCAGCCCGGGACAGGGAGGTCAGCCCCAGCATTTT
>-|TRBV12-3/TRBV12-4|TRBJ1-6|-
CASSKFKDSPLHF
TGTGCCAGCAGTAAATTCAAAGATTCACCCCTCCACTTT
>TRBD2|TRBV7-8|TRBJ2-3|-
CASSLREVTSGTDTQYF
TGTGCCAGCAGCTTAAGGGAGGTGACTAGCGGCACAGATACGCAGTATTTT
>TRBD2|TRBV5-8|TRBJ2-1|once
CASSGGTSGNYNEQFF
TGTGCCAGCAGCGGTGGGACTAGCGGAAACTACAATGAGCAGTTCTTC
>TRBD1|TRBV19|TRBJ1-1|-
CASSITGAVNTEAFF
TGTGCCAGTAGTATTACAGGGGCAGTGAACACTGAAGCTTTCTTT
>TRBD1|TRBV5-1|TRBJ2-2|-
CASSLGQGLGELFF
TGCGCCAGCAGCTTGGGACAGGGTCTAGGGGAGCTGTTTTTT
>-|TRBV7-9|TRBJ2-1|once
CASSPFYEQFF
TGTGCCAGCAGCCCCTTTTATGAGCAGTTCTTC
>-|TRBV24-1|TRBJ2-1|-
CATSDTTGATHNEQFF
TGTGCCACCAGTGATACCACGGGGGCCACCCACAATGAGCAGTTCTTC
>-|TRBV28|TRBJ1-2|-
CASSLDVYGYTF
TGTGCCAGCAGTTTGGACGTCTATGGCTACACCTTC
>-|TRBV7-2|TRBJ1-1|-
CASRAGALDTEAFF
TGTGCCAGCAGGGCAGGGGCGTTGGACACTGAAGCTTTCTTT
>-|TRBV18|TRBJ2-1|-
CASSPEAAYNEQFF
TGTGCCAGCTCACCAGAGGCGGCCTACAATGAGCAGTTCTTC
>-|TRBV30|TRBJ1-1|few
CAWSRGTSTEAFF
TGTGCCTGGAGTAGGGGGACGAGCACTGAAGCTTTCTTT
>-|TRBV7-2|TRBJ2-2|-
CASSYGNPSNTGELFF
TGTGCCAGCAGCTATGGAAATCCATCGAACACCGGGGAGCTGTTTTTT
>TRBD1|TRBV4-2|TRBJ1-2|-
CASSQTGGLDGYTF
TGTGCCAGCAGCCAGACAGGGGGATTAGATGGCTACACCTTC
>-|TRBV6-4|TRBJ2-3|-
CASRPRAGGRTDTQYF
TGTGCCAGCAGGCCTCGAGCGGGCGGACGCACAGATACGCAGTATTTT
>-|TRBV19|TRBJ1-2|-
CASSQGVYGYTF
TGTGCCAGTAGTCAAGGGGTCTATGGCTACACCTTC
>-|TRBV14|TRBJ2-2|-
CASSPRRSAENTGELFF
TGTGCCAGCAGCCCAAGGCGGAGCGCAGAGAACACCGGGGAGCTGTTTTTT
>TRBD2|TRBV3-1/TRBV3-2|TRBJ2-7|-
CASSQVLAGEGEQYF
TGTGCCAGCAGCCAGGTCCTAGCGGGAGAAGGCGAGCAGTACTTC
>TRBD2|TRBV7-2|TRBJ2-5|-
CASSRSGSAGETQYF
TGTGCCAGCAGCCGTAGCGGGAGCGCGGGTGAGACCCAGTACTTC
>-|TRBV10-3|TRBJ1-3|-
CAISGLGQGAGTIYF
TGTGCCATCAGTGGGTTGGGGCAGGGAGCGGGCACCATATATTTT
>-|TRBV25-1|TRBJ2-7|-
CASSGGGGVSSYEQYF
TGTGCCAGCAGCGGAGGGGGCGGGGTGAGCTCCTACGAGCAGTACTTC
>-|TRBV5-8|TRBJ2-7|once
CASSPEEGYEQYF
TGTGCCAGCAGCCCAGAGGAGGGCTACGAGCAGTACTTC
>-|TRBV7-8|TRBJ2-7|once
CASSLGPKVGEQYF
TGTGCCAGCAGCTTAGGGCCCAAGGTGGGCGAGCAGTACTTC
>-|TRBV2|TRBJ2-3|-
CASSRDPPGDTQYF
TGTGCCAGCAGTCGGGACCCGCCGGGGGATACGCAGTATTTT
>TRBD2|TRBV9|TRBJ2-6|-
CASSPHTSVAGSGANVLTF
TGTGCCAGCAGTCCCCATACGTCAGTAGCGGGGTCCGGGGCCAACGTCCTGACTTTC
>-|TRBV7-3|TRBJ2-1|-
CASSPRDSTNEQFF
TGTGCCAGCAGCCCGCGAGACTCGACAAATGAGCAGTTCTTC
>-|TRBV14|TRBJ2-7|-
CASSYFGQYF
TGTGCCAGCAGCTACTTCGGGCAGTACTTC
>-|TRBV28|TRBJ1-3|-
CASSAHRRNTIYF
TGTGCCAGCAGTGCTCACAGAAGAAACACCATATATTTT
>-|TRBV28|TRBJ1-2|-
CASSLIQAGSGYTF
TGTGCCAGCAGTTTAATACAGGCCGGTTCTGGCTACACCTTC
>-|TRBV4-3|TRBJ1-3|-
CASSAVHSSGNTIYF
TGCGCCAGCAGCGCTGTGCATAGCTCTGGAAACACCATATATTTT
>TRBD2|TRBV4-1|TRBJ2-1|-
CASSSPGTSAHNEQFF
TGCGCCAGCAGCTCCCCCGGGACTAGCGCGCACAATGAGCAGTTCTTC
>TRBD2|TRBV30|TRBJ2-5|-
CAWSLGGKTETQYF
TGTGCCTGGAGTCTGGGGGGGAAAACGGAGACCCAGTACTTC
>-|TRBV6-6|TRBJ2-3|-
CASREQTDTQYF
TGTGCCAGCAGAGAACAAACAGATACGCAGTATTTT
>TRBD2|TRBV4-3|TRBJ2-1|-
CASSQEGLAGGTQFF
TGCGCCAGCAGCCAAGAAGGGCTAGCGGGAGGGACGCAGTTCTTC
>-|TRBV28|TRBJ1-1|-
CASSLPGTGNTEAFF
TGTGCCAGCAGTTTACCGGGGACGGGGAACACTGAAGCTTTCTTT
>TRBD1|TRBV2|TRBJ1-1|-
CQTGVGEMNTEAFF
TGTCAGACAGGGGTAGGGGAGATGAACACTGAAGCTTTCTTT
>TRBD2|TRBV5-4|TRBJ2-5|-
CASSLLRTSGRYLGETQYF
TGTGCCAGCAGCTTGTTGCGGACTAGCGGGAGATACTTAGGAGAGACCCAGTACTTC
>-|TRBV10-3|TRBJ1-4|-
CAISPTQGSGEKLFF
TGTGCCATCAGTCCTACTCAGGGCTCCGGGGAAAAACTGTTTTTT
>TRBD1|TRBV9|TRBJ1-1|-
CASKRGDSMNTEAFF
TGTGCCAGCAAAAGGGGGGACAGCATGAACACTGAAGCTTTCTTT
>-|TRBV7-2|TRBJ2-7|once
CASSLSASISYEQYF
TGTGCCAGCAGCTTATCGGCGAGTATCTCCTACGAGCAGTACTTC
>-|TRBV19|TRBJ1-5|-
CASLGGGLSYSNQPQHF
TGTGCCAGTCTCGGGGGGGGCCTAAGCTATAGCAATCAGCCCCAGCATTTT
>TRBD2|TRBV29-1|TRBJ2-1|-
CSVGRGTSGSNEQFF
TGCAGCGTTGGAAGAGGGACTAGCGGGAGTAATGAGCAGTTCTTC
>-|TRBV28|TRBJ1-5|-
CASSLTGSRQPQHF
TGTGCCAGCAGTTTGACGGGGTCGCGACAGCCCCAGCATTTT
>-|TRBV7-2|TRBJ1-2|-
CASSLDRTTYGYTF
TGTGCCAGCAGCTTAGATCGGACTACATATGGCTACACCTTC
>TRBD2|TRBV7-2|TRBJ2-7|-
CASSLVAGGPGEQYF
TGTGCCAGCAGCTTAGTAGCGGGAGGGCCGGGAGAGCAGTACTTC
>-|TRBV7-9|TRBJ2-3|-
CASSLAPDTQYF
TGTGCCAGCAGCTTAGCGCCAGATACGCAGTATTTT
>TRBD1|TRBV5-1|TRBJ2-7|-
CASSLSGTGYYEQYF
TGCGCCAGCAGCCTGTCCGGGACAGGGTACTACGAGCAGTACTTC
>-|TRBV28|TRBJ2-2|few
CASIGGSSGTGELFF
TGTGCCAGCATTGGGGGGAGTAGCGGTACCGGGGAGCTGTTTTTT
>-|TRBV27|TRBJ1-1|-
CASSFKLPTEAFF
TGTGCCAGCAGTTTCAAACTACCCACTGAAGCTTTCTTT
>-|TRBV19|TRBJ2-2|-
CASSIDPGGRNTGELFF
TGTGCCAGTAGTATAGACCCGGGGGGCAGGAACACCGGGGAGCTGTTTTTT
>-|TRBV7-9|TRBJ1-3|-
CASSLDVTGSGNTIYF
TGTGCCAGCAGCTTAGACGTCACAGGGTCTGGAAACACCATATATTTT
>TRBD2|TRBV6-2/TRBV6-3|TRBJ2-1|-
CASSYGAGGGDEQFF
TGTGCCAGCAGTTACGGAGCGGGAGGAGGCGATGAGCAGTTCTTC
>-|TRBV13|TRBJ1-4|-
CASSLGQGWSEKLFF
TGTGCCAGCAGCTTAGGACAGGGCTGGAGTGAAAAACTGTTTTTT
>TRBD2|TRBV2|TRBJ2-1|few
CASSEAGLAAWFF
TGTGCCAGCAGTGAAGCGGGGCTAGCGGCCTGGTTCTTC
>-|TRBV5-1|TRBJ1-6|-
CASSPEDRTDSPLHF
TGCGCCAGCAGCCCCGAAGACAGGACGGATTCACCCCTCCACTTT
>TRBD1|TRBV24-1|TRBJ2-1|-
CATSDRRGRNEQFF
TGTGCCACCAGTGATCGCAGGGGGCGAAATGAGCAGTTCTTC